The clone carrying this T cell receptor (beta chain) showed up just once. The data originate from a study of radiotherapy plus CTLA-4 blockade in lung cancer. The CDR3 runs to 13 residues. The V and J ends lost 1 base and 8 bases respectively, with 11 bases between them. The V gene's germline CDR1 is SGHTA and CDR2 FQGNSA. Some clones are missing from TCRdb's copy, which holds only in-frame ones; the method was immunoSEQ multiplex PCR. The sample gives about 78,000 clones, around nine tenths of which show up once; about 1% is in the top ten. V usage is TRBV7-2 and J usage is TRBJ1-1; D is ambiguous. This receptor was taken from a human donor with non-small cell lung cancer who had stable disease on radiotherapy plus ipilimumab. This material consisted of peripheral blood, taken from a patient treated with radiotherapy plus ipilimumab. The CDR3 coding sequence is TGTGCCAGCAGCTTAGTAGTAAGGGCGGAAGCTTTCTTT. Protein product: CASSLVVRAEAFF.